In its sample, the clone carrying this TCR beta chain was seen many times. A single record per CDR3 protein comes from TCRdb applying MiXCR to the PCR reads. The sample consists of some 650,000 distinct CDR3 sequences, roughly 21% of them appearing once. The record originates from a study of molecular identifiers for immune sequencing clone quantification. The CDR3 totals 15 residues. Trimming at V came to 2 bases and at J to 4 bases, leaving 6 bases not matched to a gene. Germline CDR1 SGHDN, CDR2 FVKESK. This chain uses TRBV14 with TRBJ2-7, with 9 positions matching TRBD1. Input material: naive CD8+ T cells from blood, with Jurkat cell RNA spiked in. Subset described: FACS-sorted CD8+CD4-CCR7+CD45RA+ naive T cells. The sequence came from a human donor in good health. Some libraries in this study had Jurkat cell RNA spiked in. This CDR3 is CASSQPSGTGYEQYF. For the CDR3, the DNA is TGTGCCAGCAGCCAACCATCCGGGACAGGGTACGAGCAGTACTTC. The full variable domain, in which reference TRBV14 and TRBJ2-7 provide the parts outside the CDR3, is EAGVTQFPSHSVIEKGQTVTLRCDPISGHDNLYWYRRVMGKEIKFLLHFVKESKQDESGMPNNRFLAERTGGTYSTLKVQPAELEDSGVYFCASSQPSGTGYEQYFGPGTRLTVT.